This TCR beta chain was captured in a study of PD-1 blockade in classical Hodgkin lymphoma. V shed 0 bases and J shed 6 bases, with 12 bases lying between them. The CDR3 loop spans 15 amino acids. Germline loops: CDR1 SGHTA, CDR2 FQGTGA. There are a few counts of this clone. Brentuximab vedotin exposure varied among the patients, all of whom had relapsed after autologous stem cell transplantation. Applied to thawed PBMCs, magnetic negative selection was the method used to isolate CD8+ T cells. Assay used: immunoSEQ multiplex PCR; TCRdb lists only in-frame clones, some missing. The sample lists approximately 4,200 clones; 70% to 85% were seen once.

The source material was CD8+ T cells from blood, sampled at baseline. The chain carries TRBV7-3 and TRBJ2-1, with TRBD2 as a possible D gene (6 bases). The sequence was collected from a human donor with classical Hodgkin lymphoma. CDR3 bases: TGTGCCAGCAGCTTAACTTCAAGTAGCGGCAATGAGCAGTTCTTC. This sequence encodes CASSLTSSSGNEQFF.